The entry that follows covers one TCR beta chain sequence. TCRdb keeps only in-frame clones here, not all; method: immunoSEQ multiplex PCR. The data hold around 78,000 clones, with approximately 88% observed a single time. These data originate in a study of blood T cell repertoires in COVID-19. About the study: Acute and convalescent COVID-19 samples came from the United States, Italy and Spain. Sample material is recorded as cDNA or gDNA derived from T cells, B-cell-depleted T cells, or PBMCs.

V lost 2 bases to trimming and J lost 6 bases; unmatched junction nucleotides: 5. CDR3 length: 14 amino acids. CDR1 is SGHDT and CDR2 is YYEEEE in the germline V gene. This chain uses TRBV5-6 with TRBJ2-7; 10 bases map to TRBD2. Sequenced sample: peripheral blood. The receptor comes from a man aged 50-59 years with active COVID-19. The CDR3 DNA sequence: TGTGCCAGCAGCTTAATTCTAGCGGGGGTCGAGCAGTACTTC. Translating gives CASSLILAGVEQYF.